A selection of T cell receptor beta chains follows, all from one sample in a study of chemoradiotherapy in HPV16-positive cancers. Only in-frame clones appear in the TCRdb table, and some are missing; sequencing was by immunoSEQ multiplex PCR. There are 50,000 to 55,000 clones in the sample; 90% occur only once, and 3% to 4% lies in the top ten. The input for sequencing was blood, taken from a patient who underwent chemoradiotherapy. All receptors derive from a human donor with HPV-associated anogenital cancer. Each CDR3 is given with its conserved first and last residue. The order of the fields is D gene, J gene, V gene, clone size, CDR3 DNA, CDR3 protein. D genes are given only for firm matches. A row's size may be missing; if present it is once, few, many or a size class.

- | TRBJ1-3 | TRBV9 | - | TGTGCCAGCAGCGTAGACCGGGGATCCTCTGGAAACACCATATATTTT | CASSVDRGSSGNTIYF
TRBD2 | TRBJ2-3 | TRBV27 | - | TGTGCCAGCAGTTTATTAGCGGGAAGCACAGATACGCAGTATTTT | CASSLLAGSTDTQYF
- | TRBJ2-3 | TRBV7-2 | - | TGTGCCAGCAGCTTAGAGGCTTCTAGTGGGCCCAGGGATACGCAGTATTTT | CASSLEASSGPRDTQYF
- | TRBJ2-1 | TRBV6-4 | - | TGTGCCAGCAGCCCGACAGGAAACTACAATGAGCAGTTCTTC | CASSPTGNYNEQFF
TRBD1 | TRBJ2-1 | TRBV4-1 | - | TGCGCCAGCACCCGGGGGACAGGGCGGGTGTACAATGAGCAGTTCTTC | CASTRGTGRVYNEQFF
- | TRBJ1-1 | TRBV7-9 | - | TGTGCCAGCAGCTTAAAATCGGCGAACACTGAAGCTTTCTTT | CASSLKSANTEAFF
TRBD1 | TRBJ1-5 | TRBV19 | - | TGTGCCAGTAGTATCCGGCAGGGGGGACAGCCCCAGCATTTT | CASSIRQGGQPQHF
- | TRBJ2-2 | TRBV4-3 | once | TGCGCCAGCAGCCAAGCAGTGCGAAACACCGGGGAGCTGTTTTTT | CASSQAVRNTGELFF
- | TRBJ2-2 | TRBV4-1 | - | TGCGCCAGCAGCCAAGATGAGGGGATCCTAAAAAGCGGGGAGCTGTTTTTT | CASSQDEGILKSGELFF
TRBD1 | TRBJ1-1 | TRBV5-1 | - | TGCGCCAGCAGCTTGGGGTCTTGGGGGACAGGGAACACTGAAGCTTTCTTT | CASSLGSWGTGNTEAFF
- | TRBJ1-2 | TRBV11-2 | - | TGTGCCAGCAGCTTTTCTGGCGGTGGGGCTAACTATGGCTACACCTTC | CASSFSGGGANYGYTF
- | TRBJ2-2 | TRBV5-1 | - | TGCGCCAGCAGCTTGACTCAGGGACCCACCGGGGAGCTGTTTTTT | CASSLTQGPTGELFF
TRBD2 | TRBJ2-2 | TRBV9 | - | TGTGCCAGCAGCCCCGGCAGCGGGGGGCCCACCGGGGAGCTGTTTTTT | CASSPGSGGPTGELFF
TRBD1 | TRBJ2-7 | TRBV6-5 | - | TGTGCCACGAACGATGACAGGGGAACGAACGAGCAGTACTTC | CATNDDRGTNEQYF